Many counts were recorded for the clone carrying this TCR beta chain. What it binds is unknown. The record originates from a study of T-cell reconstitution after alpha-beta-depleted transplantation in children. Unique molecular identifiers featured in how the TCRbeta library was prepared. TCRdb re-analysed the PCR reads in MiXCR, keeping a single row per CDR3 protein. The sample comprises about 48,000 distinct CDR3 sequences, around 5.9% of which are singletons, and 30% rests with the top ten. Findings of the study overall: After transplant, at about two months, alpha-beta T cells were reportedly derived from several hundred expanded graft clones. Newly generated T cells supplied most T-cell counts and diversity one year post-transplant.

Sequenced here: PBMCs, mostly from graft donor cells, sampled 60 days after TCRalphabeta/CD19-depleted stem cell transplant. This clonotype was obtained from a female patient aged 2 to 10 who had a stem cell transplant for aplastic anemia, so the T cells may come from the graft donor.

CDR3: CASTLSPGELFF. The CDR3 DNA reads as TGTGCCAGCACCCTGAGTCCCGGGGAGCTGTTTTTT. The genes are TRBV28 and TRBJ2-2; D is uncertain. Per the germline V gene, CDR1 is MDHEN and CDR2 is SYDVKM. This CDR3 spans 12 amino acids. V was trimmed by 7 bases and J by 6 bases, leaving 9 bases between them.